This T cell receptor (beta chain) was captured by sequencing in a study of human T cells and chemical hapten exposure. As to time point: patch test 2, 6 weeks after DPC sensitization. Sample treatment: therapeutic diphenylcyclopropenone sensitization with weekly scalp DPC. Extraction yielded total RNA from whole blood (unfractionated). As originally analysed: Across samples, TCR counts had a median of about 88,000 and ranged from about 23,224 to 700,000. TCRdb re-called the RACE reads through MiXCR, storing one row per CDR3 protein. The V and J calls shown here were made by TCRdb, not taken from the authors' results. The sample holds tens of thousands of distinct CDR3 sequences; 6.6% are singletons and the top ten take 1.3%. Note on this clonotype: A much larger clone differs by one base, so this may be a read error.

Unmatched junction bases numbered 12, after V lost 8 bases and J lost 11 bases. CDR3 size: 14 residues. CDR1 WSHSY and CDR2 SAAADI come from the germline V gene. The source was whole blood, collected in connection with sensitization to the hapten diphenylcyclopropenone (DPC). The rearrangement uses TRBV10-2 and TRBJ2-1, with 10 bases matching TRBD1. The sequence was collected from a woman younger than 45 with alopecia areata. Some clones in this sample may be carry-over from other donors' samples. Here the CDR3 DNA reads TGCGCCAGCCGAGGGGGGGACAGGGGTGGTAAGCAGTTCTTC. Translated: CASRGGDRGGKQFF.